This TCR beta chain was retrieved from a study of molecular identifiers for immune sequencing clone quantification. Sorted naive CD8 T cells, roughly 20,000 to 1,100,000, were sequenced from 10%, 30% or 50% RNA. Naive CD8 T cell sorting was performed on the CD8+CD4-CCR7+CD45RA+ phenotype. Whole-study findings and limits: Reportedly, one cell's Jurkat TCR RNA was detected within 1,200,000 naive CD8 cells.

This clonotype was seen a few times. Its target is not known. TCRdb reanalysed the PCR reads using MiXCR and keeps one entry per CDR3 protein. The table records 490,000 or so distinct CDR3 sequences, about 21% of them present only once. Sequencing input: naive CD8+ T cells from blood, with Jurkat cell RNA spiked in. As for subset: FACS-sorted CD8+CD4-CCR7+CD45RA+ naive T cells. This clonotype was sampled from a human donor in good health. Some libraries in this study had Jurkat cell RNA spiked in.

Here the CDR3 reads CASSFKGQNEQYF. As DNA, the CDR3 is TGTGCCAGCAGCTTTAAAGGACAGAACGAGCAGTACTTC. The chain couples TRBV7-6 to TRBJ2-7; tentative D call: TRBD1 (6 bases). This CDR3 contains 13 residues. V shed 3 bases and J shed 5 bases, with 11 bases lying between them. The germline gives CDR1 SGHVS, CDR2 FNYEAQ.